This T cell receptor (beta chain) was recorded in a study of somatic mutations in cytotoxic T cells in rheumatoid arthritis. V shed 2 bases, J shed 4 bases, and the junction held 7 bases outside the gene matches. From germline, CDR1 is SGDLS and CDR2 YYNGEE. The CDR3 loop spans 16 amino acids. Data came from immunoSEQ multiplex PCR; TCRdb stores just in-frame clones and leaves some out. The sample includes 15,000 or so clones, under 80% of them seen just once. The gene calls are TRBV9 and TRBJ2-1; 9 positions agree with TRBD1. The sample consisted of CD8+ T cells sorted from blood. The TCR sequence derives from an adult with rheumatoid arthritis. This CDR3 reads CASSVGGQGKYNEQFF. For the CDR3, the DNA is TGTGCCAGCAGCGTGGGGGGACAGGGAAAGTACAATGAGCAGTTCTTC.